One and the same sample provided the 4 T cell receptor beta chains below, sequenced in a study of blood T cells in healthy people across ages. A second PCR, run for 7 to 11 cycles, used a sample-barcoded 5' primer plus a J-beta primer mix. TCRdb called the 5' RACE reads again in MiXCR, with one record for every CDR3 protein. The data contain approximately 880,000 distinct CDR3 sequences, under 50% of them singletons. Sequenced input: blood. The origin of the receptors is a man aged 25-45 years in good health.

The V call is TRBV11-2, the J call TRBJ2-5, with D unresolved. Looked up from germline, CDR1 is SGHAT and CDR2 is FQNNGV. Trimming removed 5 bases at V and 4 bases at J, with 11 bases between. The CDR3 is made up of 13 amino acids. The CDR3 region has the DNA TGTGCCAGCAGCCTAACCCCTGGAGAGACCCAGTACTTC. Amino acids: CASSLTPGETQYF.

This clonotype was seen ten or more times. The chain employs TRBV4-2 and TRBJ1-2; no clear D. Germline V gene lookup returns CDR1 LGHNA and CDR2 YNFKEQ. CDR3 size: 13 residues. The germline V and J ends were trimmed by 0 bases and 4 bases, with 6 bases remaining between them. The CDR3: CASSQDRIYGYTF. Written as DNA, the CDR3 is TGTGCCAGCAGCCAAGATAGGATCTATGGCTACACCTTC.

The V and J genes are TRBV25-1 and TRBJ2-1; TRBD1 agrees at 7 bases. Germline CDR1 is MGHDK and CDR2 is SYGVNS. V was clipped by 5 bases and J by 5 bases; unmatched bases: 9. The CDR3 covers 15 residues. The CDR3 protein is CASSSPGQRDNEQFF. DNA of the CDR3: TGTGCCAGCAGTTCTCCGGGACAGAGAGACAATGAGCAGTTCTTC.

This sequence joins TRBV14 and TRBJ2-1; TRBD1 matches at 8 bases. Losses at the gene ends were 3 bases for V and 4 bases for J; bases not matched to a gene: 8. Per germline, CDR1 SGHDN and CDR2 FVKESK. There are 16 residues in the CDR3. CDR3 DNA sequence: TGTGCCAGCAGCCAGAGAGGACAGGGTTTTTACAATGAGCAGTTCTTC. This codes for CASSQRGQGFYNEQFF.